This entry is about one T cell receptor beta chain. The sample is drawn from a study of early T cells in non-severe SARS-CoV-2 infection. As part of library construction, unique molecular identifiers were attached to individual cDNA molecules. TCRdb ran MiXCR on the 5' RACE reads and lists one entry per CDR3 protein. The data show about 60,000 distinct CDR3 sequences, 14% to 15% seen once. This CDR3 spans 14 amino acids. V was cut by 0 bases and J by 5 bases, with 7 bases left in between. CDR1 and CDR2 (germline): SGHTA, FQGTGA. This material consisted of whole blood, taken at baseline. V gene TRBV7-3 combines with J gene TRBJ2-2, with unresolved D. The clonotype originates from an adult who was a healthcare worker with PCR-confirmed SARS-CoV-2 infection or an uninfected control (not recorded which). CDR3 protein: CASSLTPWTGELFF. CDR3 bases: TGTGCCAGCAGCTTAACCCCATGGACCGGGGAGCTGTTTTTT.